This TCR beta chain was recovered during a study of blood T cells in healthy people across ages (dated by TCRdb to the mid-2010s). Context from the whole study: In model experiments, template switching captured about one uniquely barcoded TCR beta cDNA molecule for every two T cells. The study measured age-related changes in TCR beta repertoire diversity using deep sequencing normalized with unique cDNA molecular identifiers. Donors were grouped into four age groups: young (average about 15 years), middle-aged (roughly 40), aged (around 56) and long-lived (less than 85). To avoid experimental bias, donors of different ages were distributed randomly across sequencing lanes. For two donors (one aged 18 to 29 and one aged 80 or older), the study analyzed two additional independent replicas of 1 million unique cDNA reads from the same blood draw.

This clonotype showed up just a few times. This clone's antigen is unknown. No base-level quality is on record; no much larger clone is a single base apart. The cysteine opens and the phenylalanine closes a CDR3 of 12 amino acids. The CDR3 DNA has 36 bases and is translated from base 1. CDR1 and CDR2 (SEHNR, FQNEAQ) derive from the germline V gene (reference sequence). The donors were some 36 Caucasian individuals from Russia, aged roughly 6 to 90 years, who were systemically healthy. Each donor gave ten milliliters of peripheral blood, collected into EDTA-treated Vacutainer tubes. Ficoll-Paque density-gradient centrifugation was used to isolate PBMCs, with at least 7 million obtained per sample. Trizol reagent was used to extract total RNA from the PBMCs, yielding at least 5.5 micrograms per sample. Naive CD45RAhigh/CD27high T cell percentages were measured by flow cytometry on a PBMC aliquot from every donor.

The library was built by means of 5' RACE. Instrument used: Illumina HiSeq 2500. A second PCR of about 7 to 12 cycles was run with a J-beta primer mix and a sample-barcoded 5' primer. Each TCR beta cDNA molecule received a unique molecular identifier from a template-switch 5' adaptor carrying 12 random nucleotides. At least 2.5 million CDR3-containing paired-end reads were obtained from each sample. First-strand cDNA synthesis was performed from all RNA using the Mint cDNA synthesis kit, with priming by a TRBC-specific oligonucleotide. After uracil-DNA glycosylase treatment, a first 18-cycle PCR used universal primers M1SS and BC2_uni_R on all cDNA. As for the authors' bioinformatics: Normalization of each sample was performed by random selection of 1 million high-quality reads, each carrying a distinct molecular identifier. Instead of being binned into consensus sequences, reads that shared molecular identifiers were thrown out. MiTCR, set to a Q25 quality threshold and the strictest error-elimination algorithm, was used for CDR3 identification, clonotype clustering and error correction. A nonparametric unseen species model using Euler transformation provided a lower-bound estimate of total TCR beta diversity. In-frame beta chains were kept once TCRdb had trimmed the public reads at Q25 with fastp and called clones with MiXCR. Merged by CDR3 protein, the rows form single entries marked with the most common genes and DNA. These V and J calls rely on TCRdb rather than the paper's analysis. The sample table records about 1.5 million distinct CDR3 sequences; approximately 43% of these occur just once. The ten largest make up about 4.1% of the sample.

Beyond this particular receptor, the publication reports: As age increased, observed TCR beta diversity per million T cells dropped in a roughly linear way, and a significant reduction was already evident by age 40. Since profiling was done on bulk unsorted PBMCs, naive and antigen-experienced compartments could not be conclusively compared. Donor CMV infection status was unknown, potentially confounding age-related changes in expanded clonotypes. Compared with the aged group, the long-lived group had more naive CD4+ T cells, fewer expanded clones and increased TCR diversity, suggesting age selection. Observed TCR beta diversity correlated strongly with the percentage of naive T cells measured by flow cytometry. Total diversity estimates from one million sequenced T cells were considered lower bounds and underestimates.

The sample consisted of blood. This TCR derives from a woman in her late teens or twenties in good health. The V gene is TRBV7-9 and the J gene is TRBJ2-4, with TRBD2 perhaps the D gene, on 6 matching bases. The J call is uncertain, as TRBJ2-7 better fits the DNA end. The CDR3 reads as follows: CASSQTSREQYF. The bases are TGTGCCAGCAGCCAGACTAGTCGCGAGCAGTACTTC.